This TCR beta chain was documented in a study of beta chain bispecific antibodies for T cell cancers. Broader study findings: The leukemia cells, rather than normal T cells, gave most of the targeted TRBV signal.

Expansion lasted roughly three days, with either anti-CD3 antibody OKT3 or CD3/CD28 beads. This clonotype occurred many times. The target antigen is unknown. Germline V lookup: CDR1 ENHRY, CDR2 SYGVKD. V shed 10 bases and J shed 0 bases, with 7 bases lying between them. The CDR3 sequence is 12 residues long. TCRdb independently ran MiXCR on the 5' RACE reads; one entry per CDR3 protein. The sample has more than 15,000 distinct CDR3 sequences; 2% to 2.5% are singletons. The receptor was isolated from a human donor in good health. Some clones in this sample may be carry-over from other donors' samples. The sequencing sample was made of healthy donor T cells cultured with leukemia cells. This chain connects TRBV10-3 to TRBJ1-3, with no clear D. CDR3 amino acids: CATSSSGNTIYF. CDR3 sequence (DNA): TGTGCCACGTCCAGCTCTGGAAACACCATATATTTT.